This record covers a single TCR beta chain. This clone may be a read error of a much larger clone one base away. The data derive from a study of immune heterogeneity within non-small cell lung tumors. It was with 32 V and 13 J primers that multiplex PCR amplified TCR beta CDR3. TCRdb processed the multiplex PCR reads anew with MiXCR; each CDR3 protein has one entry. The table has thousands of distinct CDR3 sequences, 27% seen once; the top ten hold approximately 13%. Bulk tumor gDNA, roughly 600 ng per sample, served as the TCR template. During surgery, each primary tumor gave multiple biopsies spaced as far apart as possible. Newly diagnosed with untreated non-small cell lung cancer, the patients underwent curative surgery. CDR3 size: 13 residues. Deletions cut 1 base from V and 11 bases from J, with 12 bases between. Germline CDR1 MGHRA, CDR2 YSYEKL.

This clonotype was obtained from a man in his 60s with non-small cell lung cancer. The sample comprised lung tumor tissue. V is TRBV4-1 and J is TRBJ1-5; D remains ambiguous. CDR3 DNA: TGCGCCAGCAGCCAAGGCGTAGAGCAGGCCCAGCATTTT. This encodes CASSQGVEQAQHF.